This is a list of T cell receptor beta chains from one sample in a study of T cell responses to AZD1222 COVID-19 vaccine. TCRdb's copy holds only in-frame clones and misses some; the assay was immunoSEQ multiplex PCR. The sample has approximately 180,000 clones, roughly nine tenths seen once. This sample comprised peripheral blood, obtained on day 0 of AZD1222 vaccination. Source of these receptors: an adult in good health. Both conserved end residues are part of each CDR3. A D gene is named only where the DNA matches it firmly. For some rows the clone size is stated as once, few or many, or as a class when expanded; others skip it.

clone_size d_call j_call v_call cdr3_nt cdr3_aa
. . TRBJ2-7 TRBV28 TGTGCCAGCAGTCCCCACCCCCACGGGGACTACGAGCAGTACTTC CASSPHPHGDYEQYF
once TRBD1 TRBJ2-7 TRBV3-1/TRBV3-2 TGTGCCAGCCAGCAACAGGGGGGCCCCTACGAGCAGTACTTC CASQQQGGPYEQYF
. . TRBJ2-1 TRBV18 TGTGCCAGCCAATTCCCCGGGGGCAATGAGCAGTTCTTC CASQFPGGNEQFF
. . TRBJ1-1 TRBV4-1 TGCGCCAGCAGCCAAGTAGGGGTGAACACTGAAGCTTTCTTT CASSQVGVNTEAFF
. TRBD2 TRBJ2-1 TRBV7-8 TGTGCCAGCAGCTCCTTGACTAGCGGCAACAATGAGCAGTTCTTC CASSSLTSGNNEQFF
once . TRBJ2-5 TRBV28 TGTGCCAGCGGGGCGGACCAAGAGACCCAGTACTTC CASGADQETQYF
few . TRBJ1-5 TRBV21-1 TGTGCCAGCACCGCAAACGGGAGTCAGCCCCAGCATTTT CASTANGSQPQHF
. . TRBJ1-1 TRBV6-5 TGTGCCAGCACCGAAGGCGGGGGTGGTTACACTGAAGCTTTCTTT CASTEGGGGYTEAFF
. TRBD1 TRBJ1-1 TRBV5-1 TGCGCCAGCAGCTTGCGCAGGGGGGGCACTGAAGCTTTCTTT CASSLRRGGTEAFF
. . TRBJ2-2 TRBV13 TGTGCCAGCAGCTCAGGACAGCGTAACACCGGGGAGCTGTTTTTT CASSSGQRNTGELFF
once . TRBJ1-4 TRBV29-1 TGCAGCGTCGGAGAAGTTCGTAGCAGGTTTTTT CSVGEVRSRFF
. TRBD1 TRBJ2-6 TRBV19 TGTGCCAGTAGGGTAGGGACAGGGGGCTTTGGGGCCAACGTCCTGACTTTC CASRVGTGGFGANVLTF
. TRBD2 TRBJ2-1 TRBV7-2 TGTGCCAGCAGCTTAGTCACTAGCGGGAGAGGTGAGCAGTTCTTC CASSLVTSGRGEQFF
. TRBD1 TRBJ1-6 TRBV3-1/TRBV3-2 TGTGCCAGCAGCCGCACCGGGACAGGGAATATAGATAATTCACCCCTCCACTTT CASSRTGTGNIDNSPLHF
. . TRBJ2-5 TRBV30 TGTGCCTGGAGTCCGAGAGAGACCCAGTACTTC CAWSPRETQYF
. . TRBJ1-4 TRBV19 TGTGCCAGTAGAGACCTTCTTAGGACAGCAACTAATGAAAAACTGTTTTTT CASRDLLRTATNEKLFF
. . TRBJ2-3 TRBV5-4 TGTGCCAGCAGCTTGAGGCGGGACTTCGCGGGTCGGAGGGATACGCAGTATTTT CASSLRRDFAGRRDTQYF
once . TRBJ2-1 TRBV2 TGTGCCAGCAGTGATAGCCGTCGGCTCAATGAGCAGTTCTTC CASSDSRRLNEQFF
once . TRBJ1-5 TRBV27 TGTGCCAGCAGTTTGGCGGGAAGAACTCAGCCCCAGCATTTT CASSLAGRTQPQHF
. TRBD1 TRBJ1-5 TRBV28 TGTGCCAGCAGTGCCTACAGGGGGCAAGGTAATCAGCCCCAGCATTTT CASSAYRGQGNQPQHF
. . TRBJ2-2 TRBV5-1 TGCGCCAGCAGCTTTATGGAGGGCGGGGAGCTGTTTTTT CASSFMEGGELFF
. . TRBJ1-2 TRBV19 TGTGCCAGTACCTCGGAGGGGGGGTCCTATGGCTACACCTTC CASTSEGGSYGYTF
. . TRBJ1-4 TRBV28 TGTGCCTGGACAGCAACTAATGAAAAACTGTTTTTT CAWTATNEKLFF
. . TRBJ2-3 TRBV6-1 TGTGCCAGCAGTGAATTAACAGATACGCAGTATTTT CASSELTDTQYF
. . TRBJ2-7 TRBV11-2 TGTGCCAGCAGCTTAGGTGGGCCCTACGAGCAGTACTTC CASSLGGPYEQYF
. . TRBJ2-3 TRBV13 TGTGCCAGCAGCTTAAGGACCCTTGGGACAGATACGCAGTATTTT CASSLRTLGTDTQYF
. TRBD2 TRBJ2-1 TRBV7-2 TGTGCCAGCAGCTTGCGGGAGATGAGCTACAATGAGCAGTTCTTC CASSLREMSYNEQFF
. . TRBJ1-1 TRBV28 TGTGCCAGCAGTTTATATTCCATGAACACTGAAGCTTTCTTT CASSLYSMNTEAFF